This T cell receptor beta chain was sequenced for a study of shared clonotypes between healthy human individuals. Across the whole study: There were three CD4 naive, three CD4 memory, two CD8 naive and one CD8 memory plates per donor.

Notes on this clone: The antigen is undetermined.

Deep was the level at which the assay was run. Sequenced by immunoSEQ multiplex PCR; TCRdb stores in-frame clones only, minus some. This table holds some 2 million clones, roughly 96% found once. CD45RA-negative memory and CD45RA+ naive subsets were split from the CD4+ cells. Study results and limitations: Non-shared clonotypes had lower generation probabilities than clonotypes shared by all four sorted-subset donors.

The CDR3 consists of 17 residues. Trimming took 0 bases from V and 0 from J, leaving 12 bases between them. In germline, CDR1 is LNHNV, CDR2 YYDKDF (reference sequence). The sequence derives from a man between 18 and 35 years old in good health. The J gene is TRBJ1-5, the V gene TRBV15, with D maybe TRBD1 (6 bases). The sample comprised naive CD4+ T cells sorted from blood. Regarding subset: CD45RA+ positively selected. The CDR3 region is CATSRDYTGSSNQPQHF. The CDR3 DNA follows: TGTGCCACCAGCAGAGATTATACAGGGAGTAGCAATCAGCCCCAGCATTTT.